This passage covers 18 T cell receptor beta chains from one sample sequenced in a study of blood T cell repertoires in COVID-19. The repertoire was sequenced with immunoSEQ multiplex PCR; TCRdb's copy has only in-frame clones and lacks some. The sample includes 200,000 to 250,000 clones, about 90% of them seen just once. The sample consisted of peripheral blood. All receptors come from a man aged 25-45 years with COVID-19, enrolled during active disease.

The J gene is TRBJ2-7, the V gene TRBV10-3, with 12 bases aligning to TRBD2. V shed 4 bases and J 2 bases; nucleotides not matched to a gene: 15. Germline assignment: CDR1 ENHRY and CDR2 SYGVKD. This CDR3 is built from 19 residues. The CDR3 region has the DNA TGTGCCATCAGTGCTCCGAAGGTTGAGGGACTAGCGGGTGCCTACGAGCAGTACTTC. It encodes CAISAPKVEGLAGAYEQYF.

The V gene is TRBV7-8, the J gene TRBJ1-1, with D possibly TRBD1 on 6 matching bases. Germline CDR1 SGHVS, CDR2 FQNEAQ. Trimming stripped 5 bases from V and 5 bases from J, with 15 bases between. This CDR3 has 14 residues. CDR3 sequence reads: CASSAVRGLTEAFF. CDR3 nucleotides: TGTGCCAGCAGCGCAGTCAGGGGATTAACTGAAGCTTTCTTT.

V and J are TRBV9 and TRBJ2-2; D might be TRBD1 (6 bases). Trimming took off 5 bases at V and 5 bases at J, with 10 bases between the two ends. Looked up from germline, CDR1 is SGDLS and CDR2 is YYNGEE. The CDR3 spans 13 residues. The CDR3 sequence is CASREQGTGELFF. CDR3 sequence (DNA): TGTGCCAGCAGAGAACAGGGAACCGGGGAGCTGTTTTTT.

This clone was counted between two and nine times. The gene calls are TRBV4-1 and TRBJ1-6, with D possibly being TRBD1 (6 bases). V was pared by 0 bases and J by 2 bases, with 8 bases between. The CDR3 covers 16 residues. Germline CDR1 reads MGHRA; CDR2 reads YSYEKL. The CDR3 protein is CASSQDTGTYNSPLHF. CDR3 DNA sequence: TGCGCCAGCAGCCAAGATACAGGGACCTATAATTCACCCCTCCACTTT.

The chain couples TRBV2 to TRBJ1-5; maybe TRBD1 (5 bases). The CDR3 contains 14 residues. With 2 bases removed from V and 4 bases from J, the gap between germline ends came to 9 bases. The germline CDR1 and CDR2 sequences are SNHLY and FYNNEI. CDR3 sequence reads: CASSERTPNQPQHF. The CDR3, as DNA: TGTGCCAGCAGTGAAAGGACACCGAATCAGCCCCAGCATTTT.

The V call is TRBV7-2, the J call TRBJ1-2; D remains ambiguous. Trimming left V 5 bases short and J 4 bases short, with 8 bases between. The length of the CDR3 is 12 residues. From germline, CDR1 is SGHTA and CDR2 FQGNSA. The CDR3 DNA follows: TGTGCCAGCAGCCCCTCCGGCTATGGCTACACCTTC. It codes for CASSPSGYGYTF.

A single count supports this clone. The chain carries TRBV30 and TRBJ1-2; D is perhaps TRBD1 (5 bases). The CDR3 runs 12 residues. Germline V gene sequence: CDR1 GTSNPN, CDR2 SVGIG (reference sequence). V lost 2 bases and J 8 bases, leaving 12 bases between the germline ends. DNA for the CDR3: TGTGCCTGGAGTCCCGGGGGGAAAGGCTACACCTTC. It translates to CAWSPGGKGYTF.

V usage is TRBV6-2 or TRBV6-3 and J usage is TRBJ1-4; 8 bases fit TRBD1. Germline V CDR1 and CDR2: MNHEY, SVGEGT. With V trimmed by 0 bases and J by 5 bases, 2 bases remained unmatched. The CDR3 consists of 15 residues. The chain's CDR3 is CASSYSNRGNEKLFF. CDR3 sequence (DNA): TGTGCCAGCAGTTACTCGAACAGGGGGAATGAAAAACTGTTTTTT.

This clone was detected only a few times. This chain links TRBV9 with TRBJ1-3, with D maybe TRBD1 (6 bases). The CDR3 totals 14 residues. V shed 4 bases and J shed 3 bases, with 11 bases lying between them. Germline V gene data show CDR1 as SGDLS and CDR2 as YYNGEE. The CDR3 reads CASSIAGVGNTIYF. The CDR3 coding sequence is TGTGCCAGCAGCATTGCAGGGGTTGGAAACACCATATATTTT.

The chain employs TRBV7-2 and TRBJ1-5, with TRBD1 as a possible D gene (5 bases). V shed 5 bases and J shed 9 bases, with 17 bases lying between them. Looked up from germline, CDR1 is SGHTA and CDR2 is FQGNSA. This CDR3 spans 14 amino acids. CDR3 sequence (DNA): TGTGCCAGCAGCCAGGGAACAGCCGTAGGGCCCCAGCATTTT. Its protein is CASSQGTAVGPQHF.

This chain joins TRBV30 and TRBJ1-2, with TRBD1 matching 8 bases. Germline CDR1 and CDR2: GTSNPN and SVGIG (reference sequence). This CDR3 is built from 15 residues. The V segment lost 5 bases and the J segment 1 base; nucleotides outside the gene matches: 9. CDR3: CAWASGQGGNYGYTF. DNA of the CDR3: TGTGCCTGGGCAAGTGGACAGGGTGGTAACTATGGCTACACCTTC.

As DNA, the CDR3 is TGCGCCAGCACTAGCCTAGGGGGCGGGGAGCTGTTTTTT. It is translated as CASTSLGGGELFF. The chain couples TRBV5-1 to TRBJ2-2, with D tentatively TRBD1 (6 bases). Deletions cut 6 bases from V and 7 bases from J, with 13 bases between. The germline V gene encodes CDR1 SGHRS and CDR2 YFSETQ. CDR3 length: 13 residues.

This chain joins TRBV11-2 and TRBJ1-3; possible D gene TRBD1, 5 bases. The CDR3 sequence is 13 residues long. Trimming pared 4 bases from V and 4 bases from J, leaving 8 bases between. Germline V gives CDR1 SGHAT, CDR2 FQNNGV. CDR3 residues: CASSWGEGNTIYF. In DNA form, the CDR3 reads TGTGCCAGCAGCTGGGGGGAAGGAAACACCATATATTTT.

The genes are TRBV9 and TRBJ1-2, with D maybe TRBD1 (6 bases). V gave up 5 bases and J gave up 6 bases, with 14 bases separating them. The CDR3 is 13 residues long. Germline-derived CDR1 and CDR2 are SGDLS and YYNGEE. The CDR3, as DNA: TGTGCCAGCAGTAGACAGGAGAATAATGGCTACACCTTC. Amino acid sequence: CASSRQENNGYTF.

The chain combines TRBV10-3 with TRBJ2-3, with D perhaps TRBD2 (5 bases). Trimming left V 0 bases short and J 0 bases short, with 16 bases between. CDR3 length: 18 amino acids. Germline V gene data show CDR1 as ENHRY and CDR2 as SYGVKD. The CDR3 bases are TGTGCCATCAGTGAGTCGATGAGGGCAACCACTAGCACAGATACGCAGTATTTT. Translated, it gives CAISESMRATTSTDTQYF.

The gene calls are TRBV7-9 and TRBJ1-2; 8 nucleotides match TRBD1. CDR1 is SEHNR and CDR2 is FQNEAQ in the germline V gene (reference sequence). The CDR3 has 16 amino acids. The J segment lost 2 bases and the V segment lost 6 bases, leaving 11 bases of the junction unmatched. CDR3 DNA sequence: TGTGCCAGCAGTCTGGACAGGGTTGGTGCGAACTATGGCTACACCTTC. Translating it yields CASSLDRVGANYGYTF.

V usage is TRBV4-2 and J usage is TRBJ1-3; D is uncertain. The CDR3 runs to 15 residues. The V and J ends lost 4 bases and 1 base respectively, with 11 bases between them. Germline V gene data show CDR1 as LGHNA and CDR2 as YNFKEQ. The CDR3 protein is CASSREGLSGNTIYF. The DNA of the CDR3 is TGTGCCAGCAGCCGAGAGGGCCTTTCTGGAAACACCATATATTTT.

The V call is TRBV5-1, the J call TRBJ1-5; 7 bases line up with TRBD1. Looked up from germline, CDR1 is SGHRS and CDR2 is YFSETQ. The CDR3 has 14 amino acids. V lost 5 bases, J lost 1 base, and 3 bases stayed unmatched. CDR3: CASRVQGSNQPQHF. CDR3 nucleotides: TGCGCCAGCAGGGTACAGGGGAGCAATCAGCCCCAGCATTTT.